These T cell receptor beta chains were read from a single sample in a study of cytomegalovirus exposure and HLA in healthy donors. Sequencing used immunoSEQ multiplex PCR; TCRdb keeps in-frame clones, though not all of them. The sample lists some 190,000 clones, 70% to 80% occurring once. Sequencing was carried out using PBMCs. The origin of the receptors is a man between 18 and 29 years old in good health and CMV-seronegative. CDR3s leave out the opening cysteine and the closing phenylalanine or tryptophan. The order of the fields is J gene, V gene, CDR3 length, CDR3 protein.

TRBJ2-7	TRBV11-2	13	ASSFTQTGGGEQY
TRBJ2-7	TRBV2	11	ATRLAGEYEQY
TRBJ1-5	TRBV2	11	ASSYGAEQPQH
TRBJ2-2	TRBV7-2	12	ASSLEAFTGELF
TRBJ2-1	TRBV29-1	12	SVGLAGPYNEQF
TRBJ1-5	TRBV19	11	ASSRGSNQPQH
TRBJ2-7	TRBV19	12	ASSQTSTVSEQY
TRBJ1-1	TRBV19	12	ASSLGRVNTEAF
TRBJ2-7	TRBV10-1	9	GGENTNEQY
TRBJ2-7	TRBV7-6	12	ASSQPGQPYEQY
TRBJ1-5	TRBV7-2	11	ASSSGTSQPQH
TRBJ1-1	TRBV5-1	15	ASSFYPGTLVNTEAF
TRBJ2-5	TRBV7-9	14	ASSRGLAAIQETQY
TRBJ2-3	TRBV6-4	11	ASSAGDTDTQY
TRBJ1-1	TRBV6-1	12	DSSSRDRASEAF
TRBJ2-3	TRBV18	11	ASSPSKTGSQY
TRBJ2-7	TRBV27	10	ASRSNSYEQY
TRBJ2-1	TRBV19	11	ASSIDRDNEQF
TRBJ2-3	TRBV29-1	12	SAASDRGSDTQY
TRBJ1-5	TRBV2	12	ASGRRESAQPQH
TRBJ2-7	TRBV30	12	AWSVWGEYYEQY
TRBJ1-2	TRBV4-3	14	ASSQERYSSFYGYT
TRBJ2-1	TRBV25-1	14	ASSGSLSSSYNEQF
TRBJ1-2	TRBV30	12	ASKLPGANYGYT
TRBJ2-3	TRBV4-3	13	ASSHGTSGPQTQY
TRBJ1-2	TRBV7-9	13	ASSSDRLALGGYT
TRBJ2-7	TRBV5-7	12	ASSFQGRLCEQY
TRBJ2-5	TRBV30	11	AWSLVQQETQY
TRBJ1-4	TRBV4-1	15	ASSRRDFYATNEKLF
TRBJ2-3	TRBV5-8	13	ASSLNVGGVDTQY
TRBJ2-5	TRBV19	8	ASNPGMKY
TRBJ1-3	TRBV7-9	11	ASSTSSGNTIY
TRBJ2-1	TRBV4-3	15	ASSQDTGARGTNEQF
TRBJ2-3	TRBV7-9	14	ASSSKQGGITDTQY
TRBJ1-3	TRBV29-1	16	SVPPPGDPGTGENTIY
TRBJ2-2	TRBV4-3	14	ASSQTRLVSTGELF
TRBJ2-7	TRBV19	11	ASSMNSFYEQY
TRBJ1-2	TRBV10-3	11	ATRRDSNYGYT
TRBJ2-6	TRBV19	15	ASKGREGLGGANVLT
TRBJ1-5	TRBV27	14	ASRATGTGAGQPQH
TRBJ2-3	TRBV28	15	ASSVVRGGVWTDTQY
TRBJ1-1	TRBV30	11	AWSTRGLTEAF
TRBJ1-5	TRBV19	13	ASIDRGYSNQPQH
TRBJ1-4	TRBV19	13	ASTPGQGYHEKLF